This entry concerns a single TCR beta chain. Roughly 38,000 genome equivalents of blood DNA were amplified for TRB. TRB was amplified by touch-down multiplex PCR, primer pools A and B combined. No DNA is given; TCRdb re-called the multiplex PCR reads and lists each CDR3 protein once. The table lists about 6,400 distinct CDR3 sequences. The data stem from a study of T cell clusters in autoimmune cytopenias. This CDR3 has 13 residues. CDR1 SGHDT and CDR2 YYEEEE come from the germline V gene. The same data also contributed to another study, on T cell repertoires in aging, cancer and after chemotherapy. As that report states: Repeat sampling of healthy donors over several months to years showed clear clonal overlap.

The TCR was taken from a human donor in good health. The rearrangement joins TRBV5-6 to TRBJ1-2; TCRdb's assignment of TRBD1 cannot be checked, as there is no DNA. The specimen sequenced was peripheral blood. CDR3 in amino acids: CASSLGAGDGYTF.